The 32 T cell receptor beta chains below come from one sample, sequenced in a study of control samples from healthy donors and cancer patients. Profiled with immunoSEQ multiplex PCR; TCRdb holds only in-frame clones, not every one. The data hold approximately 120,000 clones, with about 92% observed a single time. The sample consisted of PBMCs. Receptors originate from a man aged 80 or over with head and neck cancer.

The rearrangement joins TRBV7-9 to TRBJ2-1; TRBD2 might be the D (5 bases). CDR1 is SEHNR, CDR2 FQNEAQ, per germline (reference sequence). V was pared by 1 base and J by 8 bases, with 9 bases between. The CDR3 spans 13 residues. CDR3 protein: CASSLVAMHEQFF. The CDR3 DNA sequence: TGTGCCAGCAGCTTAGTAGCGATGCATGAGCAGTTCTTC.

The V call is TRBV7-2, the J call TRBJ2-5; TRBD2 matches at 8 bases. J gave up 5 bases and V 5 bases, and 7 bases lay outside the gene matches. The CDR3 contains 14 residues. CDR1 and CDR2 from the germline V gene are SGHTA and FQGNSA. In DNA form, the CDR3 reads TGTGCCAGCAGCCGGGGGGGCGCCTTGGAGACCCAGTACTTC. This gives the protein CASSRGGALETQYF.

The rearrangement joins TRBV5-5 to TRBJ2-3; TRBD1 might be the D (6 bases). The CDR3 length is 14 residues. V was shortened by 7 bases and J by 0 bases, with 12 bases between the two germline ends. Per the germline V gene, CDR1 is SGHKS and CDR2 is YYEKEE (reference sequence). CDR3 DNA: TGTGCCAGCGAGAGGACAGCTAGCACAGATACGCAGTATTTT. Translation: CASERTASTDTQYF. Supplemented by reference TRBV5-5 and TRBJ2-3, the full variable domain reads DAGVTQSPTHLIKTRGQQVTLRCSPISGHKSVSWYQQVLGQGPQFIFQYYEKEERGRGNFPDRFSARQFPNYSSELNVNALLLGDSALYLCASERTASTDTQYFGPGTRLTVL.

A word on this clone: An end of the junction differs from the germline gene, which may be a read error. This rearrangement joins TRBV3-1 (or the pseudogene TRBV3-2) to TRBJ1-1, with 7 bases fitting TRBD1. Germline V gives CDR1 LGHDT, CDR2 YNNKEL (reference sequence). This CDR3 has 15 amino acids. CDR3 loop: CASIQDRAGGTEAFF. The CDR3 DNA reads TGTGCCAGCATCCAAGACAGGGCGGGCGGCACTGAAGCTTTCTTT.

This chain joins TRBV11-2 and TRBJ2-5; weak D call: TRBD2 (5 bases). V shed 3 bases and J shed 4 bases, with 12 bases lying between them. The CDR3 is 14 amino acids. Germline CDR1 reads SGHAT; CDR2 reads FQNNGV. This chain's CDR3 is CASSFSRGGETQYF. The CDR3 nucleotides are TGTGCCAGCAGCTTCTCCCGTGGAGGAGAGACCCAGTACTTC.

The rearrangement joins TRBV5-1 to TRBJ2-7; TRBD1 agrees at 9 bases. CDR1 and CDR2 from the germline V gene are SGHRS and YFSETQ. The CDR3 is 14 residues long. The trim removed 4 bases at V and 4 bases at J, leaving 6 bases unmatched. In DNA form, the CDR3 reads TGCGCCAGCAGCGGACCGGGACAGGGATACGAGCAGTACTTC. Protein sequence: CASSGPGQGYEQYF.

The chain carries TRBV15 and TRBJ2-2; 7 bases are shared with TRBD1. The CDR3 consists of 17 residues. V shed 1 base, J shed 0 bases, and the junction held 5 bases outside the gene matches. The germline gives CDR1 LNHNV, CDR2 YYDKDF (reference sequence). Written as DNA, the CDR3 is TGTGCCACCAGCAGAGGGGGGACAGTGCCGAACACCGGGGAGCTGTTTTTT. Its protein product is CATSRGGTVPNTGELFF.

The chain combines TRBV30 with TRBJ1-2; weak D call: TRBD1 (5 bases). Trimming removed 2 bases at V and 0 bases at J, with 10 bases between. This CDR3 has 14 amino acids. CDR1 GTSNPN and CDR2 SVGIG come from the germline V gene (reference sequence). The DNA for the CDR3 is TGTGCCTGGAGTACAGGTTTCGCTAACTATGGCTACACCTTC. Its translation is CAWSTGFANYGYTF.

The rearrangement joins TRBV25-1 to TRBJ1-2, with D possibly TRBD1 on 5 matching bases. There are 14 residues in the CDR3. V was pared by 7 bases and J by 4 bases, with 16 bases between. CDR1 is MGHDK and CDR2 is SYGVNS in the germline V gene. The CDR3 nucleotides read TGTGCCAGCACCCAAGGTGGGACGGCCTATGGCTACACCTTC. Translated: CASTQGGTAYGYTF.

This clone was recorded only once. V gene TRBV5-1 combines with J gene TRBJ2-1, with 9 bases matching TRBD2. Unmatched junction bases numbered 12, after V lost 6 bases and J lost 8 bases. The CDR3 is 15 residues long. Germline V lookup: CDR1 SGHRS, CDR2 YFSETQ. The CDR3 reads CASNPGLAGWDEQFF. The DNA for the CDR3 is TGCGCCAGCAACCCCGGGCTAGCGGGATGGGATGAGCAGTTCTTC.

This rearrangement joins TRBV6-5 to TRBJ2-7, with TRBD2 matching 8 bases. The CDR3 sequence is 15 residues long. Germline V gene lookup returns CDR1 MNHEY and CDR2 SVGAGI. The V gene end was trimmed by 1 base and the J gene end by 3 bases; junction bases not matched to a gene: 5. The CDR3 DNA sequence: TGTGCCAGCAGTTACTATCCCAGCGGGGGCTACGAGCAGTACTTC. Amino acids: CASSYYPSGGYEQYF.

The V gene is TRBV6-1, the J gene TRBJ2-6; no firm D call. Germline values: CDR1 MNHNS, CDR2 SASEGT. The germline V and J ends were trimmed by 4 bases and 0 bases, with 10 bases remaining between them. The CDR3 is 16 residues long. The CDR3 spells CASSASLGSGANVLTF. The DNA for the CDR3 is TGTGCCAGCAGTGCCTCTTTGGGCTCTGGGGCCAACGTCCTGACTTTC.

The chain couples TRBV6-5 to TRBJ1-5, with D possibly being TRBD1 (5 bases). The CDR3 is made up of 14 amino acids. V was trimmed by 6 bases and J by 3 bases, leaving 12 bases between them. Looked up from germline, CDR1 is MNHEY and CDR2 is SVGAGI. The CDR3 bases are TGTGCCAGCAGCCCCCAGGGATACAATCAGCCCCAGCATTTT. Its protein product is CASSPQGYNQPQHF.

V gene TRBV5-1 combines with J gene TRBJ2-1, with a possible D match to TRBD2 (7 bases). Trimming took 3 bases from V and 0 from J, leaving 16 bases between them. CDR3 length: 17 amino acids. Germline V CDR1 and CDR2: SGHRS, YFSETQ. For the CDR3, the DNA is TGCGCCAGCAGCTCTGGGGGCCGCGGGAGCTCCTACAATGAGCAGTTCTTC. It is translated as CASSSGGRGSSYNEQFF.

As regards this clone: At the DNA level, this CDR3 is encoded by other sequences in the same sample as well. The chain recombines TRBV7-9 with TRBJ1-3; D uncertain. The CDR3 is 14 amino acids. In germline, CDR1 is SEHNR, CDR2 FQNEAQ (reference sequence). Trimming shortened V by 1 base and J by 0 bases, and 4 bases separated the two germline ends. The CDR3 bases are TGTGCCAGCAGCTTAGGGAGCTCTGGAAACACCATATATTTT. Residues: CASSLGSSGNTIYF.

Here the CDR3 DNA reads TGTGCCAGCAGCTCGAAAAGACTAGCCATTATCTCCTACGAGCAGTACTTC. It encodes CASSSKRLAIISYEQYF. The rearrangement uses TRBV11-2 and TRBJ2-7; 7 bases are a match to TRBD2. The CDR3 covers 17 residues. The V and J ends lost 4 bases and 0 bases, in that order; junction bases with no gene match: 12. The germline V gene encodes CDR1 SGHAT and CDR2 FQNNGV.

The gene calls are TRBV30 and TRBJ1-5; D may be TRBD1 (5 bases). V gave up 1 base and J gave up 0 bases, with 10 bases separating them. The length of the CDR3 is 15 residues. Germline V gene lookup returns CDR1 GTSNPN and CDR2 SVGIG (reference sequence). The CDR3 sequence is CAWSAGGYSNQPQHF. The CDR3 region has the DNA TGTGCCTGGAGTGCGGGGGGATATAGCAATCAGCCCCAGCATTTT. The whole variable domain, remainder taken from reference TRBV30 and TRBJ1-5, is SQTIHQWPATLVQPVGSPLSLECTVEGTSNPNLYWYRQAAGRGLQLLFYSVGIGQISSEVPQNLSASRPQDRQFILSSKKLLLSDSGFYLCAWSAGGYSNQPQHFGDGTRLSIL.

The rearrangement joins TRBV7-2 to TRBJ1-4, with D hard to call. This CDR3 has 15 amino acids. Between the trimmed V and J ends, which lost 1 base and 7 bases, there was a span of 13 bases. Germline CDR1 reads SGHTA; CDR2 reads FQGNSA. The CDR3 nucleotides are TGTGCCAGCAGCTTAGTGCGGGGTGCATTTGAAAAACTGTTTTTT. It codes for CASSLVRGAFEKLFF.

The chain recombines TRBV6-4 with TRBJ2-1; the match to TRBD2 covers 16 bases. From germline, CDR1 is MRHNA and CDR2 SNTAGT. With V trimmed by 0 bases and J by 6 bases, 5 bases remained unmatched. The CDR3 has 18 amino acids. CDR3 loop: CASSDSGTSGGASNEQFF. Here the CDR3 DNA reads TGTGCCAGCAGTGACTCGGGGACTAGCGGGGGGGCCAGCAATGAGCAGTTCTTC.

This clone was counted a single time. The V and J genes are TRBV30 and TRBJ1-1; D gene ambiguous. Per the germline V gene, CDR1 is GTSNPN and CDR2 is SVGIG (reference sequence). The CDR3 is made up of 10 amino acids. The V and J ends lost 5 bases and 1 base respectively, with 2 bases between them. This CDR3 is CAWWNTEAFF. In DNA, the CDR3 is TGTGCCTGGTGGAACACTGAAGCTTTCTTT.

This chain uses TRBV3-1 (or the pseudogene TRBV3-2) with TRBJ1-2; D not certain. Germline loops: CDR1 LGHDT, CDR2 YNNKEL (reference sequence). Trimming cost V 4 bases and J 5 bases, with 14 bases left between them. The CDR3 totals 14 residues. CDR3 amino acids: CASSPQSRVYGYTF. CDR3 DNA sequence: TGTGCCAGCAGCCCTCAGTCCAGAGTTTATGGCTACACCTTC.

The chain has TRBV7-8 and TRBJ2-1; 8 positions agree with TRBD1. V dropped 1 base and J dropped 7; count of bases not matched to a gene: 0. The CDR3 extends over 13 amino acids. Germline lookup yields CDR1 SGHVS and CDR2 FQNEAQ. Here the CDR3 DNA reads TGTGCCAGCAGCTTAGGACAGGGGAATGAGCAGTTCTTC. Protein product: CASSLGQGNEQFF.

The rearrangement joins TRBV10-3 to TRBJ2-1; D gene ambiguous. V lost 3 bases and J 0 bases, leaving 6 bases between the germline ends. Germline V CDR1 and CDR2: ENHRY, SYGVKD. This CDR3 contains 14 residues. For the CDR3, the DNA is TGTGCCATCAGTGAAAGGAGCTCCTACAATGAGCAGTTCTTC. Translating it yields CAISERSSYNEQFF.

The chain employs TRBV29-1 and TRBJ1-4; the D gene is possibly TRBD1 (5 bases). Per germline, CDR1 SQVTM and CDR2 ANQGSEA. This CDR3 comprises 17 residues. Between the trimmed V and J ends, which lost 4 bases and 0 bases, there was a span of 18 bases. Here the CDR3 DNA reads TGCAGCGTTGTAGGAGTTAGGGACTCACCAACTAATGAAAAACTGTTTTTT. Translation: CSVVGVRDSPTNEKLFF. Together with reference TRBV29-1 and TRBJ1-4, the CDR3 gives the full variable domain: SAVISQKPSRDICQRGTSLTIQCQVDSQVTMMFWYRQQPGQSLTLIATANQGSEATYESGFVIDKFPISRPNLTFSTLTVSNMSPEDSSIYLCSVVGVRDSPTNEKLFFGSGTQLSVL.

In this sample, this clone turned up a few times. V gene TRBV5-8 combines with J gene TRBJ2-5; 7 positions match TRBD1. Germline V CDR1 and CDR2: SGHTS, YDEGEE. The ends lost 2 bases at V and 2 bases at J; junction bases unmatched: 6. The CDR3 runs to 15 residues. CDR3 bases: TGTGCCAGCAGCTTCCGTGGCAGGGGGCAAGAGACCCAGTACTTC. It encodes CASSFRGRGQETQYF.

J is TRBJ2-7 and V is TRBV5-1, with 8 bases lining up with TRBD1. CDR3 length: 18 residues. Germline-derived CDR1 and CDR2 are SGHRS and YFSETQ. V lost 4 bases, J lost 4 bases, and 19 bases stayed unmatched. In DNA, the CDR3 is TGCGCCAGCAGCACCCCACGAGAAGATCAGGGGGCCTTTTACGAGCAGTACTTC. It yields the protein CASSTPREDQGAFYEQYF.

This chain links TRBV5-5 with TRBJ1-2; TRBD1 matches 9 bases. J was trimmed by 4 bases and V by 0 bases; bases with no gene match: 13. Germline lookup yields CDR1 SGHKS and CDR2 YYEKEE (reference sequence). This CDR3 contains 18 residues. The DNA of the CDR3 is TGTGCCAGCAGCTTGGCTCCCGGGGGACAGGGATATACCTATGGCTACACCTTC. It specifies CASSLAPGGQGYTYGYTF.

CDR3 residues: CASSLALGEPQHF. The CDR3 DNA is TGTGCCAGCAGCTTGGCCTTAGGAGAGCCCCAGCATTTT. The chain joins TRBV5-6 to TRBJ1-5; no clear D. The germline gives CDR1 SGHDT, CDR2 YYEEEE. The length of the CDR3 is 13 residues. V was pared by 0 bases and J by 8 bases, with 9 bases between. Full variable domain (outside the CDR3, taken from reference TRBV5-6 and TRBJ1-5): DAGVTQSPTHLIKTRGQQVTLRCSPKSGHDTVSWYQQALGQGPQFIFQYYEEEERQRGNFPDRFSGHQFPNYSSELNVNALLLGDSALYLCASSLALGEPQHFGDGTRLSIL.

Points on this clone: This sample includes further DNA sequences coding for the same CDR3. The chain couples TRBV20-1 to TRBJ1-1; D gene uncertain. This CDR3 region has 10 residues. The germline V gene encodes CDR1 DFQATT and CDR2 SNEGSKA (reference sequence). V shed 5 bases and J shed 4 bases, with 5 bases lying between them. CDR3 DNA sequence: TGCAGTGCTTCTCTCACTGAAGCTTTCTTT. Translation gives CSASLTEAFF.

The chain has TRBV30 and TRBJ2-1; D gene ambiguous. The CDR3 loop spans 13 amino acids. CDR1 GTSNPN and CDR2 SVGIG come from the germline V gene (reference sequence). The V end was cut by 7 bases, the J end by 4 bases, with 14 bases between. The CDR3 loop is CAFKGDLYNEQFF. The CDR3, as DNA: TGTGCCTTCAAAGGTGACTTATACAATGAGCAGTTCTTC.

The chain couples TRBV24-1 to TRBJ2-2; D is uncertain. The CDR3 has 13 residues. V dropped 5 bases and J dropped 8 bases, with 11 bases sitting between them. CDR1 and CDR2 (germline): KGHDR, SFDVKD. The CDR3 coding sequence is TGTGCCACCAGTGTAGCAGCCTCGGGGGAGCTGTTTTTT. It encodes CATSVAASGELFF.

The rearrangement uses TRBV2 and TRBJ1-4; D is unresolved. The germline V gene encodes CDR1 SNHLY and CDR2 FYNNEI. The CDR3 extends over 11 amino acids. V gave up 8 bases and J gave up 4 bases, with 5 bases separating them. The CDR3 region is CASGDNEKLFF. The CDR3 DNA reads TGTGCCAGCGGGGATAATGAAAAACTGTTTTTT. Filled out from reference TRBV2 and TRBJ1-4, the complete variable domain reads EPEVTQTPSHQVTQMGQEVILRCVPISNHLYFYWYRQILGQKVEFLVSFYNNEISEKSEIFDDQFSVERPDGSNFTLKIRSTKLEDSAMYFCASGDNEKLFFGSGTQLSVL.